This note documents a single T cell receptor (beta chain) sequence. Its antigen is unidentified. The data stem from a study of long-term antiretroviral therapy in people with HIV. Study conclusions and caveats: Narrower CDR3 length ranges marked HIV repertoires relative to controls. Clonotypes expanded prior to ART showed repertoire dominance at all sampled time points.

This CDR3 is built from 15 residues. Trimming at V came to 4 bases and at J to 2 bases, leaving 5 bases not matched to a gene. Germline CDR1 is MDHEN and CDR2 is SYDVKM. Survey-level resolution applied to immunoSEQ assay v3.0. Using immunoSEQ multiplex PCR, the repertoire was profiled, and TCRdb retains in-frame clones only, with some absent. The sample records about 23,000 clones, roughly 88% being singletons. Sequences were derived from unsorted PBMCs, sampled around 4.5 years after starting antiretroviral therapy. The chain has TRBV28 and TRBJ2-3; TRBD1 agrees at 8 bases. The TCR originated in a man aged 30 to 39 with HIV. The CDR3 loop reads CASSSLDRDTDTQYF. CDR3 DNA sequence: TGTGCCAGCAGTTCCCTGGACAGGGACACAGATACGCAGTATTTT. Using reference TRBV28 and TRBJ2-3 for the parts outside the CDR3, the full variable domain is DVKVTQSSRYLVKRTGEKVFLECVQDMDHENMFWYRQDPGLGLRLIYFSYDVKMKEKGDIPEGYSVSREKKERFSLILESASTNQTSMYLCASSSLDRDTDTQYFGPGTRLTVL.